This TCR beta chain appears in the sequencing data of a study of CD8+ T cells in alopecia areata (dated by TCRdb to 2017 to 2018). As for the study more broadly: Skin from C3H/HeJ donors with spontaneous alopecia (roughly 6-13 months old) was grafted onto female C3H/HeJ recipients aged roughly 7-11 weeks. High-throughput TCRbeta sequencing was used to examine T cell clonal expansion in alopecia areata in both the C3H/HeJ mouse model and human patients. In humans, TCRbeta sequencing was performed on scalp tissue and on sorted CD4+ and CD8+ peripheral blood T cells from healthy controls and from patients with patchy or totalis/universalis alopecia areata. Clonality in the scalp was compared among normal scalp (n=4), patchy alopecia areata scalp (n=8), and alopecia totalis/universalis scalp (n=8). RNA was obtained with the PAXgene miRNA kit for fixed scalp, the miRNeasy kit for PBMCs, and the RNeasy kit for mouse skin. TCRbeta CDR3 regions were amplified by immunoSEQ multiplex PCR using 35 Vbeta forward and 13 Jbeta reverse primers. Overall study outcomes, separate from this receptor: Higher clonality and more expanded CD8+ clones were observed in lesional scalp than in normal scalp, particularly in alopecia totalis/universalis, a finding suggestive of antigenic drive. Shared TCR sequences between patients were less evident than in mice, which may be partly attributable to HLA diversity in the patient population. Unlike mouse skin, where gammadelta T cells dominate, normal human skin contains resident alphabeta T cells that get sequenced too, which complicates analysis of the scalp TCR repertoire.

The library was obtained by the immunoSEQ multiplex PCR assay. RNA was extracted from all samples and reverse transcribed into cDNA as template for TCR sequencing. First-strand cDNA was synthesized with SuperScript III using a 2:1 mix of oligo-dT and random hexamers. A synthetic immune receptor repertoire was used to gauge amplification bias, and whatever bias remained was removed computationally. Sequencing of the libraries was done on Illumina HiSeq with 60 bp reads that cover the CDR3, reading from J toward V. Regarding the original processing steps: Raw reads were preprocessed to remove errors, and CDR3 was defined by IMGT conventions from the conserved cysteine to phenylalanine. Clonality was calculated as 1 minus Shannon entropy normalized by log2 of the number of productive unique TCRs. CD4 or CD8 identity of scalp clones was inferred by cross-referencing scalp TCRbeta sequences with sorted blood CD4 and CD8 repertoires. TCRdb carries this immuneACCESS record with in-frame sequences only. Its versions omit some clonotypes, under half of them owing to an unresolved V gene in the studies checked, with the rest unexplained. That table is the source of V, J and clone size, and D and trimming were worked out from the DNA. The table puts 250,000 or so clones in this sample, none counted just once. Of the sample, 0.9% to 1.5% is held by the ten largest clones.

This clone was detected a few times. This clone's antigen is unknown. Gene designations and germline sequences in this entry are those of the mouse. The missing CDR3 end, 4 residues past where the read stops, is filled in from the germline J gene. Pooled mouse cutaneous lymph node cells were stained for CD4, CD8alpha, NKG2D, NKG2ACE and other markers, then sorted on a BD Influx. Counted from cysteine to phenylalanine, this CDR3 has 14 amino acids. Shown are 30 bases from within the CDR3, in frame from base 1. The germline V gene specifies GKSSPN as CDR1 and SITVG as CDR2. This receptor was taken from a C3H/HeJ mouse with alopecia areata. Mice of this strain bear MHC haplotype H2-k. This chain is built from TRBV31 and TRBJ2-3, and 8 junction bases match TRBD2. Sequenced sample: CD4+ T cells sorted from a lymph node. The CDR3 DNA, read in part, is TGTGCCTGGAGTCTTTGGGGGGGGAAAGAA. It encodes CAWSLWGGKE. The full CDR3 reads CAWSLWGGKETLYF.